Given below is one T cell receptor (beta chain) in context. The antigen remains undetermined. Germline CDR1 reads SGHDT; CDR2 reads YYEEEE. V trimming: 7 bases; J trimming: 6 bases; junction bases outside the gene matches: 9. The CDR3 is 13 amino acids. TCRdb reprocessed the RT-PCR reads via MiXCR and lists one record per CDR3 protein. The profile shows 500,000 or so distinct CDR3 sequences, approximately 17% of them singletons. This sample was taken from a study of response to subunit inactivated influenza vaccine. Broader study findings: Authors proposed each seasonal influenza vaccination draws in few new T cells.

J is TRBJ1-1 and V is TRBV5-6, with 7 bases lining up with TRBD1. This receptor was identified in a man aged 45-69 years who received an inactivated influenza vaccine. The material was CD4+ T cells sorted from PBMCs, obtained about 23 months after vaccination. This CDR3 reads CASGLTGTAEAFF. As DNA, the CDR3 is TGTGCCAGCGGTTTGACAGGGACCGCTGAAGCTTTCTTT.